This T cell receptor beta chain was sequenced for a study of cytomegalovirus exposure and HLA in healthy donors (dated by TCRdb to the late 2010s). Regarding the research as a whole: An earlier analysis of approximately 640 of the donors reported approximately 300 Gb of sequence data and 117 million unique TCR beta sequences from some 180 million T cells. The aim of the study was to test whether cataloging public T cell receptors could identify signatures of past pathogen exposure. High-throughput TCR immunosequencing, statistical association of individual TCRs with disease status, and machine learning were combined to predict cytomegalovirus infection status. A later analysis re-examined previously published TCR beta repertoires from roughly 720 donors and added high-resolution HLA genotyping to investigate patterns of TCR occurrence. Donor age, sex, ethnicity and CMV serostatus were compiled together with the repertoire data. Besides the first cohort of 550 to 750 subjects, a separate validation cohort made up of over 100 different subjects was used. Of the roughly 430 genotyped donors, approximately 82% fell in the genetic ancestry cluster associated with self-reported Caucasian donors. Approximately 300 gigabases of sequencing data and around 80 million unique TCR sequences made up an early release that covered approximately 620 HLA-typed donors. HLA typing covered class I and class II loci at four-digit resolution. The later analysis used no new phenotypic data to find candidate immune exposures, relying instead on TCR beta sequences and their occurrence across donors. About 5 DR-DQ haplotypes were handled as single units for association and clustering, since linkage in the cohort was strong. The study used immunosequencing to profile the T cell repertoires of 600 to 850 subjects and linked those repertoires to cytomegalovirus serostatus. Every discovery cohort repertoire had been produced on one sequencing platform. Among about 410 genotyped donors of the cohort, an average of approximately 240,000 unique TCR beta nucleotide sequences was sequenced per donor, of which roughly 17% were non-productive. Genome-wide SNP genotypes for about 55% of the 666 donors were used in a later genetic analysis, which treated that subset as a discovery cohort. Typing coverage differed by locus: A, B, C, DRB1 and DQB1 were typed in roughly 620-630 donors, DQA1 in 500 to 550, DPA1 in approximately 610, and DPB1 in around 440. An earlier analysis of about 620 of the donors applied high-throughput TCR beta sequencing to assess whether each TCR beta V gene segment acted as functional or pseudogenic.

Preparation of the library involved the immunoSEQ multiplex PCR assay. The multiplex PCR relied on a mix of 60 forward primers for TCR Vbeta segments and 13 reverse primers for TCR Jbeta segments. Amplification of the CDR3 region of rearranged TCR beta genes was performed with a multiplex PCR assay on genomic DNA. On the Illumina HiSeq System, the amplified TCR beta libraries were sequenced as 87-base-pair reads. In the paper's pipeline: A later analysis tallied around 80 million unique TCR beta chains across the 660 or so repertoires, and roughly 11 million of those chains were shared by two or more donors. A nearest-neighbor algorithm error-corrected the raw reads and collapsed the reads into unique sequences, merging closely related sequences to remove PCR and sequencing errors. CDR3 sequences were aligned to IMGT reference sequences to assign V, D and J gene segments. For a sequence to be retained, a match of at least six nucleotides to both a V gene segment and a J gene segment was required. A rearrangement was called productive if the CDR3 had no stop codons and remained in frame with V and J, and every other rearrangement was called non-productive. CDR3 was defined by IMGT convention, running from the second conserved V-encoded cysteine to the conserved J-encoded phenylalanine. In an earlier analysis of some 550 of the donors, sequences lacking an unambiguous match to a single V gene segment were excluded. An earlier analysis of about 600 of the donors called V segments functional above 56.7% productive rearrangements and segregating when the between-donor standard deviation exceeded 5%. A statistical classification framework was built for diagnosing cytomegalovirus status from the catalog of TCR beta chain sequences. In a later analysis, TCR nucleotide sequences were compared against IMGT/GENE-DB human TR gene sequences so that V and J genes could be assigned. A later analysis assigned CDR3 sequences and most-parsimonious VDJ recombination scenarios with the TCRdist pipeline. In a later analysis, each TCR beta chain was defined by its CDR3 amino acid sequence together with its V-gene family, and reads lacking a unique V-gene family were excluded. To address suspected cross-contamination and a sequencing artifact, a later analysis removed roughly 640 highly shared, low-generation-probability nucleotide sequences. A later analysis calculated a clonal expansion index for each public chain from normalized within-repertoire ranks of inferred template counts. In a later analysis, generation probabilities were computed with a VDJ recombination model fitted to out-of-frame rearrangements, and the resulting probabilities were checked against IGoR. Hypergeometric tests were used in a later analysis to score TCR-TCR, TCR-HLA and TCR-CMV co-occurrence, with a repertoire-size bias correction applied to the TCR pairs. To estimate false discovery rates, a later analysis permuted the HLA or CMV assignments 20 times. In a later analysis, co-occurring TCRs were grouped with DBSCAN, and TCRdist sequence similarity was added when clustering was performed within HLA-allele-positive subsets. For co-occurrence clustering, repertoires with fewer than 30,000 or more than 120,000 public chains were excluded, along with a handful of repertoires with anomalous nucleotide sharing. TCRdb carries this immuneACCESS record with in-frame sequences only. Its versions omit some clonotypes, under half of them owing to an unresolved V gene in the studies checked, with the rest unexplained. The V and J calls and clone size come from that table; D and trimming were worked out from the DNA. Here the sample has 100,000 or so clones; roughly 70% occur a single time. The ten largest clones represent more than 4.5% of the sample.

Trimming takes 0 bases from V and 7 bases from J, and the germline ends sit 22 bases apart. For CDR1 and CDR2, the germline V gene lists SQVTM and ANQGSEA. The CDR3 has 16 amino acids, counting the end cysteine and phenylalanine. Only the CDR3 portion is preserved as DNA: 48 bases, with reading frame beginning at the first base. Results and caveats for the whole study, not just this receptor: CMV serostatus was the only immune exposure information available for the cohort. HLA typing was unavailable for some donors at each locus, so association tests used only the typed subset. Over 15 rarely observed V segments, including chromosome 9 orphons, were excluded from the earlier analysis of several hundred of the donors because counts were too low. A later analysis reported that several top co-occurrence clusters appeared linked to parvovirus B19, influenza, CMV and Epstein-Barr virus. Specific HLA alleles were associated with some 15,000 TCR beta sequences at a false discovery rate of 0.05 in a later analysis. Roughly uniform sequencing depth across donors was assumed in presence/absence analyses, although this assumption may not hold. A later analysis found that TCR association rates varied across HLA loci, with DRB1 alleles showing the most associated TCRs and HLA-C alleles the fewest. A later analysis found that HLA-associated TCR beta chains were more clonally expanded and had lower generation probabilities than equally common non-associated chains. According to the authors, the approach could potentially be generalized to other disease states and immunological phenotypes. In vitro tests confirmed that a few of the cytomegalovirus-associated TCR beta chains recognize cytomegalovirus antigens. The study gave a list of under 200 TCR beta chains associated with cytomegalovirus. A later genetic analysis associated a missense DCLRE1C variant with V-gene and J-gene trimming of TCR beta chains, and an independent cohort replicated the association. Cytomegalovirus status was reported to be diagnosed by the classifier with high specificity and sensitivity in both the original and validation cohorts. In a later genetic analysis, fewer N-insertions in productive TCRs were reported among donors in an Asian-associated ancestry cluster than the approximately 670-donor mean. A later analysis found that most CMV-associated TCR beta chains appeared HLA-restricted, with HLA associations seemingly driven largely by CMV exposure. Assigning TCR associations to individual alleles was difficult when HLA alleles, especially DR and DQ, strongly co-occurred. While some public TCRs were present in many individuals, most TCR sequences turned up only very rarely across donors. A group of highly shared sequence variants was considered likely to be a technical artifact of the sequencing pipeline. Linkage disequilibrium might explain the correlated functional status among segregating V segments, but an unknown experimental factor could not be excluded. Some IMGT-functional V segments, including TRBV6-2 and TRBV6-3, could not be told apart with the 87-base-pair reads, so those segments were excluded. In an earlier analysis of under 600 of the donors, most TCR beta V segments were observed in productive rearrangements about 90% or about 30% of the time, broadly matching IMGT annotations. A further reported finding was that TCR beta sequences accurately predicted the HLA-A and HLA-B alleles for most subjects in the first cohort. The cohort was sequenced for TCR beta chains only, and without alpha or paired-chain data the features that could be detected were limited.

In total, 666 healthy bone marrow donors made up the cohort. Cohort members were all nominally healthy when sampled, although unrecorded immune exposures were likely present. The donor tested CMV seropositive, placing the donor among the approximately 290 seropositive members of the cohort. Every donor gave a peripheral blood sample, and the peripheral blood mononuclear cells from that sample were used for TCR beta sequencing. The Qiagen DNeasy Blood Extraction Kit was used to extract genomic DNA from the blood cell samples. About this clone itself: No cognate antigen has been identified for it. No much larger clone exists at a distance of one base, and base qualities are not known.

The sequence links TRBV29-1 to TRBJ2-7; matching of 5 bases hints at TRBD2 as the D gene. The TCR comes from a woman younger than 35 in good health and CMV-seropositive. The sequenced sample consisted of PBMCs. The CDR3 region reads CSVEEGNRRLPGEQYF. At the DNA level, the sequence is TGCAGCGTTGAAGAGGGGAATCGGAGGCTACCGGGGGAGCAGTACTTC.